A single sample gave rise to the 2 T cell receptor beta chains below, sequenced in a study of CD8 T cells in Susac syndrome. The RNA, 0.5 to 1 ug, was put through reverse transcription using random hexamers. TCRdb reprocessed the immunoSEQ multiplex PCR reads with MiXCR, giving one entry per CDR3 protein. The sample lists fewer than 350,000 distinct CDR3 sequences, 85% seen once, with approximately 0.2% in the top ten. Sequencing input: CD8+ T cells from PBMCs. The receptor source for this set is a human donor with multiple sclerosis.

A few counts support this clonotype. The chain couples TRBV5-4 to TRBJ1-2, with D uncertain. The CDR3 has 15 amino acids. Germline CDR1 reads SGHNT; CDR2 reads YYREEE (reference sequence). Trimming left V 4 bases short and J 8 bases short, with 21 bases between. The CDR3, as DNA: TGTGCCAGCAGCGCGGGTCTCAGTGGGTATGGCGGCTACACCTTC. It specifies CASSAGLSGYGGYTF.

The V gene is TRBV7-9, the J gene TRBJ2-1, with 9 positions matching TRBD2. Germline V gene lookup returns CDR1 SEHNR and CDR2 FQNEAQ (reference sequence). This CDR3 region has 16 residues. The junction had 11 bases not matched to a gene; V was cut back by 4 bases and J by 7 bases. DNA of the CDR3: TGTGCCAGCAGCTCAGGTCCCAGCGGGAGGTCGAATGAGCAGTTCTTC. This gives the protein CASSSGPSGRSNEQFF.